The 20 T cell receptor beta chains in this list originate from one sample, sequenced in a study of blood T cells in healthy people across ages. Together with a sample-barcoded 5' primer, a J-beta primer mix was included in a second PCR lasting about 6 to 11 cycles. TCRdb used MiXCR to reprocess the 5' RACE reads, holding one entry per CDR3 protein. The sample contains approximately 1,000,000 distinct CDR3 sequences, around two fifths of which appear only once. Sequenced material: blood. The receptors shown here come from a man aged 18 to 30 in good health.

This clonotype was seen ten or more times. The chain employs TRBV12-3 or TRBV12-4 and TRBJ2-7, with D unresolved. Trimming took off 4 bases at V and 6 bases at J, with 13 bases between the two ends. This CDR3 comprises 13 residues. For the CDR3, the DNA is TGTGCCAGCAGTTATTCTCGAGATGGCGAGCAGTACTTC. As protein: CASSYSRDGEQYF.

This sequence joins TRBV25-1 and TRBJ1-3; D is perhaps TRBD1 (5 bases). This CDR3 has 17 amino acids. Germline lookup yields CDR1 MGHDK and CDR2 SYGVNS. Trimming removed 1 base at V and 1 base at J, with 14 bases between. CDR3 amino acids: CASSESVTETSGNTIYF. The CDR3 DNA follows: TGTGCCAGCAGTGAATCCGTGACAGAAACATCTGGAAACACCATATATTTT.

This clonotype was counted a few times. The chain is built from TRBV27 and TRBJ1-5; TRBD1 matches 8 bases. Germline CDR1 reads MNHEY; CDR2 reads SMNVEV (reference sequence). V shed 4 bases and J 1 base; nucleotides not matched to a gene: 9. This CDR3 region has 17 residues. CDR3 in DNA: TGTGCCAGCAGTTCGACAGGGGCCCTGGTAAGCAATCAGCCCCAGCATTTT. Its translation is CASSSTGALVSNQPQHF.

V usage is TRBV12-3 or TRBV12-4 and J usage is TRBJ1-2; D remains ambiguous. The CDR3 covers 15 residues. The ends were cut back, 4 bases at V and 5 bases at J, with 17 bases in the middle. CDR3 DNA sequence: TGTGCCAGCAGTTGGCTCGACCGGGTAGTTTATGGCTACACCTTC. Its protein product is CASSWLDRVVYGYTF.

This clonotype was counted many times. This sequence joins TRBV7-2 and TRBJ2-4, with no clear D. V was shortened by 0 bases and J by 0 bases, with 9 bases between the two germline ends. Germline lookup yields CDR1 SGHTA and CDR2 FQGNSA. The CDR3 is 16 residues long. CDR3 nucleotides: TGTGCCAGCAGCTTAGCGAACACCCTAGCCAAAAACATTCAGTACTTC. Translated: CASSLANTLAKNIQYF.

This chain joins TRBV5-1 and TRBJ1-4; D unresolved. Germline lookup yields CDR1 SGHRS and CDR2 YFSETQ. The V end was cut by 4 bases, the J end by 2 bases, with 12 bases between. The CDR3 is made up of 15 amino acids. CDR3 in amino acids: CASSPPSGTNEKLFF. In nucleotides, the CDR3 is TGCGCCAGCAGCCCGCCCTCCGGGACTAATGAAAAACTGTTTTTT.

The V and J genes are TRBV12-3 or TRBV12-4 and TRBJ1-4; the D is unclear. The V gene lost 0 bases and the J gene lost 5 bases, with 7 bases spanning the gap. This CDR3 is 14 amino acids long. The chain's CDR3 is CASSLASQNEKLFF. The DNA of the CDR3 is TGTGCCAGCAGTTTAGCGTCCCAGAATGAAAAACTGTTTTTT.

This clonotype was counted many times. The chain carries TRBV20-1 and TRBJ2-7, with D uncertain. Germline CDR1 is DFQATT and CDR2 is SNEGSKA (reference sequence). The CDR3 extends over 14 amino acids. V was trimmed by 2 bases and J by 6 bases, leaving 17 bases between them. DNA for the CDR3: TGCAGTGCTAGAACCGTGGGGTATCCGGTCGAGCAGTACTTC. Protein sequence: CSARTVGYPVEQYF.

The chain has TRBV12-3 or TRBV12-4 and TRBJ2-2; D uncertain. This CDR3 is 12 amino acids long. Trimming stripped 3 bases from V and 6 bases from J, with 5 bases between. CDR3 in DNA: TGTGCCAGCAGTTTTGTACCCGGGGAGCTGTTTTTT. Its translation is CASSFVPGELFF.

The CDR3 loop is CASSLKLASGRFTGELFF. The CDR3 bases are TGTGCCAGCAGCTTGAAATTGGCTAGCGGAAGATTCACCGGGGAGCTGTTTTTT. The rearrangement uses TRBV5-6 and TRBJ2-2; 7 bases agree with TRBD2. The CDR3 totals 18 residues. Trimming removed 1 base from V and 4 bases from J; junction bases left unmatched: 13. Germline assignment: CDR1 SGHDT and CDR2 YYEEEE. Together with reference TRBV5-6 and TRBJ2-2, the CDR3 gives the full variable domain: DAGVTQSPTHLIKTRGQQVTLRCSPKSGHDTVSWYQQALGQGPQFIFQYYEEEERQRGNFPDRFSGHQFPNYSSELNVNALLLGDSALYLCASSLKLASGRFTGELFFGEGSRLTVL.

The chain has TRBV7-9 and TRBJ1-2; D is unresolved. V was pared by 4 bases and J by 3 bases, with 12 bases between. Germline CDR1 reads SEHNR; CDR2 reads FQNEAQ (reference sequence). The CDR3 has 14 amino acids. The CDR3 coding sequence is TGTGCCAGCAGCTCCGAGACAAACTACTATGGCTACACCTTC. It translates to CASSSETNYYGYTF.

The chain combines TRBV28 with TRBJ1-1, with D perhaps matching TRBD1 (5 bases). Trimming removed 6 bases at V and 4 bases at J, with 21 bases between. Germline V lookup: CDR1 MDHEN, CDR2 SYDVKM. CDR3 length equals 16 residues. Here the CDR3 DNA reads TGTGCCAGCAGCAACAGGTTCGGGTTATTCGGCACTGAAGCTTTCTTT. This encodes CASSNRFGLFGTEAFF.

V is TRBV3-1 and J is TRBJ2-1, with a weak D call TRBD1 (5 bases). Trimming cost V 8 bases and J 0 bases, with 11 bases left between them. The CDR3 covers 14 residues. Germline V gene sequence: CDR1 LGHDT, CDR2 YNNKEL (reference sequence). The CDR3 sequence: CASGQRSSYNEQFF. CDR3 coding DNA: TGTGCCAGCGGACAACGGAGCTCCTACAATGAGCAGTTCTTC.

This clonotype was seen a few times. This sequence joins TRBV29-1 and TRBJ2-6; either TRBD1 or TRBD2 may fit D (6 bases each). The CDR3 spans 14 residues. Germline values: CDR1 SQVTM, CDR2 ANQGSEA. Trimming took off 3 bases at V and 2 bases at J, with 8 bases between the two ends. The CDR3 protein is CSVEEGAGANVLTF. In nucleotides, the CDR3 is TGCAGCGTTGAGGAGGGGGCTGGGGCCAACGTCCTGACTTTC.

CDR3 sequence: CASSYSNGYGYTF. DNA of the CDR3: TGTGCCAGCAGTTACTCGAACGGGTATGGCTACACCTTC. The chain links TRBV6-2 or TRBV6-3 to TRBJ1-2; no firm D call. The germline V and J ends were trimmed by 0 bases and 5 bases, with 7 bases remaining between them. The CDR3 covers 13 residues. CDR1 and CDR2 (germline): MNHEY, SVGEGT.

This clonotype was seen more than once but under ten times. The rearrangement uses TRBV12-3 or TRBV12-4 and TRBJ1-6, with TRBD1 matching 7 bases. V lost 5 bases and J lost 0; bases outside the gene matches: 1. The CDR3 runs to 15 residues. In nucleotides, the CDR3 is TGTGCCAGCAGTCCAGGGGGCTCCTATAATTCACCCCTCCACTTT. Translated, it gives CASSPGGSYNSPLHF.

V usage is TRBV12-3 or TRBV12-4 and J usage is TRBJ1-1; 7 nucleotides agree with TRBD1. V lost 5 bases, J lost 4 bases, and 10 bases stayed unmatched. The CDR3 length is 15 residues. DNA of the CDR3: TGTGCCAGCAGTCCCGGGACAGAAGGATTCACTGAAGCTTTCTTT. Its translation: CASSPGTEGFTEAFF.

V is TRBV7-2 and J is TRBJ1-1; D perhaps matches TRBD1 (5 bases). The V gene's germline CDR1 is SGHTA and CDR2 FQGNSA. V was cut by 5 bases and J by 2 bases, with 15 bases left in between. This CDR3 contains 15 residues. CDR3: CASSPPPGPNTEAFF. CDR3 nucleotide sequence: TGTGCCAGCAGCCCACCCCCGGGACCTAACACTGAAGCTTTCTTT.

This chain connects TRBV12-3 or TRBV12-4 to TRBJ2-2, with D possibly being TRBD2 (6 bases). With 10 bases removed from V and 3 bases from J, the gap between germline ends came to 12 bases. The CDR3 spans 13 residues. CDR3 DNA sequence: TGTGCCACCCGGGACTCATACACCGGGGAGCTGTTTTTT. Translated, it gives CATRDSYTGELFF.

The V and J genes are TRBV2 and TRBJ1-2; maybe TRBD1 (5 bases). There are 15 residues in the CDR3. Trimming shortened V by 7 bases and J by 2 bases, and 17 bases separated the two germline ends. Germline V CDR1 and CDR2: SNHLY, FYNNEI. The CDR3 loop reads CASTLTGRNNYGYTF. CDR3 DNA sequence: TGTGCCAGCACCCTAACGGGACGGAACAACTATGGCTACACCTTC.